The sample holds a few counts of the clone carrying this T cell receptor (beta chain). The antigen remains undetermined. The CDR3 consists of 16 residues. CDR1 and CDR2 from the germline V gene are KGHSH and LQKENI. Trimming took 4 bases from V and 7 from J; bases not matched to a gene: 10. This record belongs to a study of T-cell reconstitution after alpha-beta-depleted transplantation in children. Whole-study findings and limits: Two months or so post-transplant, alpha-beta T cells reportedly derived from several hundred expanded graft clones. For some patients, TCRbeta diversity was high at day 60 because of recipient T cells and thymic progenitors that survived. Newly produced T cells mostly provided counts and TCRbeta diversity after one year, as hyperexpanded clones declined.

The authors prepared the TCRbeta library with unique molecular identifiers. MiXCR was run by TCRdb on the PCR reads, yielding one entry per CDR3 protein. The top ten hold approximately 9.9% of the sample, which has a few hundred thousand distinct CDR3 sequences, 20% to 30% seen once. The genes are TRBV18 and TRBJ2-1; TRBD2 matches at 10 bases. This specimen consisted of PBMCs, mostly from graft donor cells, obtained 180 days after TCRalphabeta/CD19-depleted stem cell transplant. This receptor was taken from a male patient between 5 and 17 years old who had a stem cell transplant for acute lymphoblastic leukemia, so the T cells may come from the graft donor. The CDR3 loop is CASSLLPGLAKNEQFF. The CDR3 DNA reads TGTGCCAGCTCACTTCTCCCGGGACTAGCGAAAAATGAGCAGTTCTTC.